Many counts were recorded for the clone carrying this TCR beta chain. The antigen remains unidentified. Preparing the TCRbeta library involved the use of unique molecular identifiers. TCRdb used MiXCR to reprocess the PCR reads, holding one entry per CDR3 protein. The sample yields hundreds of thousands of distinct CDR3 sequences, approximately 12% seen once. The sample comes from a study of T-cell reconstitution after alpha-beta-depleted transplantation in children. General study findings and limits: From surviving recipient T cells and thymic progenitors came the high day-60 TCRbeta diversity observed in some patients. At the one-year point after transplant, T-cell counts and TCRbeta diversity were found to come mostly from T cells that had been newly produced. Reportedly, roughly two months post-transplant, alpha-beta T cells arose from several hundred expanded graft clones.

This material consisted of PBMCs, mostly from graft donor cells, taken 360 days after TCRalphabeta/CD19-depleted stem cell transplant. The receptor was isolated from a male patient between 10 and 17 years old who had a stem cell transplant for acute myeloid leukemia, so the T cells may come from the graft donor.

The CDR3 reads CASSSLTGAITDTQYF. CDR3 sequence (DNA): TGTGCCAGCAGTTCATTGACAGGGGCCATCACAGATACGCAGTATTTT. The chain combines TRBV7-6 with TRBJ2-3, with 8 bases lining up with TRBD1. V was clipped by 6 bases and J by 2 bases; unmatched bases: 10. CDR3 length: 16 residues. CDR1 and CDR2 (germline): SGHVS, FNYEAQ. Drawing the rest from reference TRBV7-6 and TRBJ2-3, the complete variable domain is GAGVSQSPRYKVTKRGQDVALRCDPISGHVSLYWYRQALGQGPEFLTYFNYEAQQDKSGLPNDRFSAERPEGSISTLTIQRTEQRDSAMYRCASSSLTGAITDTQYFGPGTRLTVL.